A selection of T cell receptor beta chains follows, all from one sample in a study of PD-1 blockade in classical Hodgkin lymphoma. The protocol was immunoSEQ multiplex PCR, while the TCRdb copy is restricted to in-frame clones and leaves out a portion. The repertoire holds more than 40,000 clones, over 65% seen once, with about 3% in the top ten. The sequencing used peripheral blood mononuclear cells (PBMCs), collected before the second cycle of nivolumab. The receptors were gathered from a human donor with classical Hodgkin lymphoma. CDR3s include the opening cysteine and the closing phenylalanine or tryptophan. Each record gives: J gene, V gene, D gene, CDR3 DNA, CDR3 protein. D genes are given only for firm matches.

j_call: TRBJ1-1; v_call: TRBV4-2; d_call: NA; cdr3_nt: TGTGCCAGCAGCCAAGGGGTGGGGAGGGTAGAAGCTTTCTTT; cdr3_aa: CASSQGVGRVEAFF
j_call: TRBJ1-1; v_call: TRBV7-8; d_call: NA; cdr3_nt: TGTGCCAGCAGCTTCTCCAGGGAAGCAAACACTGAAGCTTTCTTT; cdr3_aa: CASSFSREANTEAFF
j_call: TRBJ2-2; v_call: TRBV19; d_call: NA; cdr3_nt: TGTGCCAGTATCCAGAGGAACACCGGGGAGCTGTTTTTT; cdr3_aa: CASIQRNTGELFF
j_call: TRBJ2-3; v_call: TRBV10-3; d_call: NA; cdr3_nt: TGTGCCATCAGTGAGTCTGAGGGGGGTAGCGGTGCGGAAGATACGCAGTATTTT; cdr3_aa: CAISESEGGSGAEDTQYF
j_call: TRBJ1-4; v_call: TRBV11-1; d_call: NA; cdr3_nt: TGTGCCAGCAGCTTAGATGGGACCGCCGCCGAAAAACTGTTTTTT; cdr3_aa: CASSLDGTAAEKLFF
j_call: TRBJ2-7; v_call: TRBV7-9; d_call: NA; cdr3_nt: TGTGCCAGCAGCCCCGGAGGAGGGGCGTCCTCCTACGAGCAGTACTTC; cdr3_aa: CASSPGGGASSYEQYF
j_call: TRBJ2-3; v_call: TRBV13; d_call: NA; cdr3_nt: TGTGCCAGCAGCACTCGGAGGGGCACAGATACGCAGTATTTT; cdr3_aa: CASSTRRGTDTQYF
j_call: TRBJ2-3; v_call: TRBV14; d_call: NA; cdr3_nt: TGTGCCAGCAGCCAACTTAACTACACAGATACGCAGTATTTT; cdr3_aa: CASSQLNYTDTQYF
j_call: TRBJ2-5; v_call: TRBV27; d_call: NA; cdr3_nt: TGTGCCAGCAGTCTATTAGGTTCAGGGGAAAGGGAGACCCAGTACTTC; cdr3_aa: CASSLLGSGERETQYF
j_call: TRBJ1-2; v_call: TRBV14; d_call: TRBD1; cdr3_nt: TGTGCCAGCAGCCAAGTGCGGACAGGTTCTGGCTACACCTTC; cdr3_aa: CASSQVRTGSGYTF
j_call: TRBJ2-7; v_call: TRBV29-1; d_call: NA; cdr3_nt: TGCAGCGTCGAAGGGACGGGGGCCGAGCAGTACTTC; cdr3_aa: CSVEGTGAEQYF
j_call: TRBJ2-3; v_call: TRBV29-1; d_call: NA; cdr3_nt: TGCAGCGCCATACCAGGGAAGGCCACGATACCCTCGCAGTATTTT; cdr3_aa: CSAIPGKATIPSQYF
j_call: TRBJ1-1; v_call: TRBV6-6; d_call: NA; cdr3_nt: TGTGCCACGCAATTGGGGGTCACTGAAGCTTTCTTT; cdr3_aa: CATQLGVTEAFF
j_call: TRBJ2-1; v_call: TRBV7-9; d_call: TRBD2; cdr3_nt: TGTGCCAGCAGCCCTGGGACTAGCGGACAAATTTACAATGAGCAGTTCTTC; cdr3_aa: CASSPGTSGQIYNEQFF
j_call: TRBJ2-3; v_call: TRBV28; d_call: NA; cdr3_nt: TGTGCCAGTCCCCCGGTGATCCGCCCGGGACGGACCACTAGCACAGATACGCAGTATTTT; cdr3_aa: CASPPVIRPGRTTSTDTQYF